The present T cell receptor (beta chain) was sequenced within a study of blood T cell repertoires in COVID-19. Overall study context: PBMCs, B-cell-depleted T cells, or T cells were the source of the cDNA or gDNA that made up the material.

Authors' analysis steps: Nucleated cell counts were estimated from reference gene primer amplification. Only in-frame clones appear in the TCRdb table, and some are missing; sequencing was by immunoSEQ multiplex PCR. V, J and clone size reflect that table, while D and trimming were determined from the DNA. The sample lists 300,000 to 500,000 clones, 88% occurring once. Participant ages covered roughly 18 to 89 years across 24 US areas. The sequence derives from a woman in her twenties or thirties with acute COVID-19. The sequencing input was PBMCs or T cells enriched from blood (not recorded which).

In DNA form, the CDR3 reads TGTGCCAGCAGTGAAGGTAGCGGTAGCTCCTACGAGCAGTACTTC. Its protein product is CASSEGSGSSYEQYF. The chain carries TRBV2 and TRBJ2-7; maybe TRBD2 (6 bases). The CDR3 contains 15 residues. The V gene's germline CDR1 is SNHLY and CDR2 FYNNEI. Trimming shortened V by 1 base and J by 0 bases, and 10 bases separated the two germline ends.